A single sample is the source of the 29 T cell receptor beta chains below, sequenced in a study of T cells after yellow fever vaccination. TCRdb recomputed calls from the 5' RACE reads with MiXCR, one row per CDR3 protein. Among about 45,000 distinct CDR3 sequences listed, around 6.5% were seen once. This material consisted of PBMCs, either bulk or a sorted T-cell subset (CD4+, CD8+, memory, or dextramer-sorted; not recorded which), taken 45 days after the yellow fever booster vaccination. The receptor source for this set is a man younger than 40 who received the YFV17D yellow fever vaccine.

The rearrangement joins TRBV9 to TRBJ1-5, with D hard to call. Germline V CDR1 and CDR2: SGDLS, YYNGEE. The CDR3 is 15 residues long. With 0 bases removed from V and 0 bases from J, the gap between germline ends came to 7 bases. The CDR3 sequence: CASSVEGHSNQPQHF. The CDR3 DNA reads as TGTGCCAGCAGCGTAGAAGGGCATAGCAATCAGCCCCAGCATTTT.

V gene TRBV4-2 combines with J gene TRBJ2-6, with 7 positions matching TRBD2. The CDR3 runs 17 residues. With 4 bases clipped from V and 0 bases from J, the junction kept 6 bases outside the gene matches. The germline V gene encodes CDR1 LGHNA and CDR2 YNFKEQ. CDR3 coding DNA: TGTGCCAGCAGCCCCAGCGGGACTAACTCTGGGGCCAACGTCCTGACTTTC. Translating it yields CASSPSGTNSGANVLTF.

Many counts were recorded for this clonotype. The chain couples TRBV6-5 to TRBJ2-3; no clear D gene. CDR3 length: 15 residues. V was trimmed by 4 bases and J by 0 bases, leaving 11 bases between them. Germline CDR1 reads MNHEY; CDR2 reads SVGAGI. The CDR3 sequence is CASSSPTQSTDTQYF. The CDR3 DNA follows: TGTGCCAGCAGTTCCCCGACTCAAAGCACAGATACGCAGTATTTT.

The table lists this clonotype with many counts. The chain couples TRBV5-1 to TRBJ2-7; D is undetermined. Germline V gene lookup returns CDR1 SGHRS and CDR2 YFSETQ. The V end lost 0 bases, the J end lost 1 base, and 5 bases lay between the germline ends. The CDR3 extends over 13 amino acids. The chain's CDR3 is CASSLAESYEQYF. Here the CDR3 DNA reads TGCGCCAGCAGCTTGGCGGAATCCTACGAGCAGTACTTC.

This clonotype was seen at least ten times. V is TRBV7-3 and J is TRBJ2-1, with TRBD2 matching over 7 bases. Trimming cost V 3 bases and J 2 bases; bases outside gene matches: 4. Germline lookup yields CDR1 SGHTA and CDR2 FQGTGA. The CDR3 has 15 amino acids. CDR3 in DNA: TGTGCCAGCAGCTTCGGGGGGACTACCTACAATGAGCAGTTCTTC. This codes for CASSFGGTTYNEQFF.

J is TRBJ2-7 and V is TRBV20-1; D may correspond to TRBD1 or TRBD2 (5 bases each). Trimming pared 6 bases from V and 6 bases from J, leaving 18 bases between. This CDR3 is built from 13 residues. Germline V gives CDR1 DFQATT, CDR2 SNEGSKA (reference sequence). CDR3 bases: TGCAGTGCCAGGGAGCAGGGTGAGGCCGAGCAGTACTTC. This gives the protein CSAREQGEAEQYF.

The chain couples TRBV4-3 to TRBJ2-2; possibly TRBD2 for D (5 bases). Germline V gene lookup returns CDR1 LGHNA and CDR2 YSLEER. CDR3 length: 13 residues. V lost 4 bases and J 4 bases, leaving 7 bases between the germline ends. CDR3 protein: CASSPEVTGELFF. The CDR3 coding sequence is TGCGCCAGCAGCCCGGAGGTCACCGGGGAGCTGTTTTTT.

The CDR3 bases are TGTGCCAGCTCGGGCTCTGGGGCCAACGTCCTGACTTTC. Encoded protein: CASSGSGANVLTF. The chain recombines TRBV18 with TRBJ2-6, with D uncertain. The CDR3 is 13 residues long. Trimming shortened V by 6 bases and J by 0 bases, and 3 bases separated the two germline ends. CDR1 KGHSH and CDR2 LQKENI come from the germline V gene.

This clonotype was detected ten times or more. J is TRBJ2-7 and V is TRBV7-9; D unresolved. V was clipped by 2 bases and J by 3 bases, with 2 bases between them. CDR3 size: 11 residues. Germline V gene lookup returns CDR1 SEHNR and CDR2 FQNEAQ (reference sequence). The CDR3: CASSLHYEQYF. DNA of the CDR3: TGTGCCAGCAGCTTACACTACGAGCAGTACTTC.

The J gene is TRBJ1-5, the V gene TRBV12-3 or TRBV12-4; possible D gene TRBD1, 5 bases. The CDR3 covers 13 residues. V lost 6 bases and J 4 bases, leaving 10 bases between the germline ends. The CDR3 reads CASRQGVNQPQHF. Written as DNA, the CDR3 is TGTGCCAGCAGGCAAGGGGTTAATCAGCCCCAGCATTTT.

This clonotype was recorded many times. The chain is built from TRBV10-3 and TRBJ2-7; 12 bases line up with TRBD2. V lost 6 bases to trimming and J lost 4 bases; unmatched junction nucleotides: 10. The CDR3 covers 16 residues. Germline V gene sequence: CDR1 ENHRY, CDR2 SYGVKD. The CDR3 bases are TGTGCCATCAGGCCGGGGCTAGCGGGAGGGGAGTACGAGCAGTACTTC. Translation: CAIRPGLAGGEYEQYF.

A few counts support this clonotype. The genes are TRBV19 and TRBJ2-6; 8 bases are a match to TRBD1. The CDR3 runs 19 residues. CDR1 and CDR2 from the germline V gene are LNHDA and SQIVND (reference sequence). V shed 6 bases and J 0 bases; nucleotides not matched to a gene: 13. The CDR3 DNA reads as TGTGCCAGTAGGGTACCGAGCAGGGGGCTCAACTCTGGGGCCAACGTCCTGACTTTC. It specifies CASRVPSRGLNSGANVLTF. The full variable domain, its missing parts supplied by reference TRBV19 and TRBJ2-6, is DGGITQSPKYLFRKEGQNVTLSCEQNLNHDAMYWYRQDPGQGLRLIYYSQIVNDFQKGDIAEGYSVSREKKESFPLTVTSAQKNPTAFYLCASRVPSRGLNSGANVLTFGAGSRLTVL.

Relative to its sample, this clonotype is medium-sized. The CDR3 sequence is CSARGAARIGETQYF. Here the CDR3 DNA reads TGCAGTGCTAGGGGCGCAGCGAGGATTGGAGAGACCCAGTACTTC. This chain links TRBV20-1 with TRBJ2-5, with no clear D. Trimming removed 3 bases from V and 4 bases from J, with 18 bases in between. The CDR3 consists of 15 residues. The V gene's germline CDR1 is DFQATT and CDR2 SNEGSKA (reference sequence).

This clonotype came up many times. The chain recombines TRBV7-2 with TRBJ1-3; D unclear. This CDR3 contains 16 residues. The germline gives CDR1 SGHTA, CDR2 FQGNSA. The germline V and J ends were trimmed by 0 bases and 0 bases, with 9 bases remaining between them. The CDR3 sequence is CASSLAPSPSGNTIYF. CDR3 DNA: TGTGCCAGCAGCTTAGCACCTAGTCCCTCTGGAAACACCATATATTTT.

This clonotype was seen many times. The genes are TRBV5-1 and TRBJ1-4; 7 bases align to TRBD1. The V gene's germline CDR1 is SGHRS and CDR2 YFSETQ. CDR3 length: 16 residues. V lost 4 bases and J lost 0; bases outside the gene matches: 6. The CDR3 sequence: CASSPRQGATNEKLFF. CDR3 in DNA: TGCGCCAGCAGCCCTCGACAGGGAGCAACTAATGAAAAACTGTTTTTT.

This clonotype has a count of ten or more. This chain uses TRBV5-1 with TRBJ2-7, with D unresolved. CDR1 is SGHRS, CDR2 YFSETQ, per germline. CDR3 length equals 14 residues. The germline V and J ends were trimmed by 0 bases and 4 bases, with 11 bases remaining between them. CDR3 DNA sequence: TGCGCCAGCAGCTTGGCCGAGGTGGGATACGAGCAGTACTTC. Translation: CASSLAEVGYEQYF.

Regarding this clonotype: One end of the junction is discordant with germline, which a read error may explain. This sequence joins TRBV5-4 and TRBJ2-5; no definite D call. The length of the CDR3 is 13 residues. The V gene's germline CDR1 is SGHNT and CDR2 YYREEE (reference sequence). This chain's CDR3 is CASSLDPGEIQYF. Written as DNA, the CDR3 is TGTGCCAGCAGCTTGGACCCGGGTGAGATCCAGTACTTC.

This clonotype came up many times. The chain couples TRBV24-1 to TRBJ2-1; D ambiguous. Germline lookup yields CDR1 KGHDR and CDR2 SFDVKD. The V end was cut by 4 bases, the J end by 10 bases, with 10 bases between. The CDR3 is 12 residues long. Here the CDR3 reads CATSENGGEQFF. Here the CDR3 DNA reads TGTGCCACCAGTGAAAACGGCGGCGAGCAGTTCTTC.

This clonotype came up a few times. This chain connects TRBV4-2 to TRBJ2-7, with D perhaps matching TRBD1 (7 bases). This CDR3 comprises 15 residues. Germline V gene data show CDR1 as LGHNA and CDR2 as YNFKEQ. V shed 0 bases and J shed 4 bases, with 13 bases lying between them. The CDR3 here is CASSQDQGGSYEQYF. Here the CDR3 DNA reads TGTGCCAGCAGCCAAGACCAGGGGGGAAGTTACGAGCAGTACTTC.

In its sample, this clonotype was seen many times. CDR3 sequence (DNA): TGTGCCAGCAGGGCAGGGACTTTTCCCACTGAAGCTTTCTTT. Its translation is CASRAGTFPTEAFF. This rearrangement joins TRBV11-2 to TRBJ1-1; D perhaps matches TRBD1 (5 bases). V lost 6 bases, J lost 4 bases, and 15 bases lay in between. This CDR3 region has 14 residues. Germline values: CDR1 SGHAT, CDR2 FQNNGV.

The chain carries TRBV19 and TRBJ2-1; D unclear. Germline CDR1 is LNHDA and CDR2 is SQIVND (reference sequence). The CDR3 sequence is 11 residues long. V lost 8 bases and J 4 bases, leaving 6 bases between the germline ends. This CDR3 reads CASSQYNEQFF. The CDR3 region has the DNA TGTGCCAGTTCGCAGTACAATGAGCAGTTCTTC.

This clonotype has a count of ten or more. The rearrangement links TRBV6-5 to TRBJ2-1, with 9 nucleotides matching TRBD1. Germline V gene data show CDR1 as MNHEY and CDR2 as SVGAGI. The junction had 4 bases not matched to a gene; V was cut back by 0 bases and J by 1 base. This CDR3 has 17 amino acids. The CDR3 DNA reads as TGTGCCAGCAGTTACTCGTCACAGGGGGCTTCCTACAATGAGCAGTTCTTC. It codes for CASSYSSQGASYNEQFF.

At least ten counts were recorded for this clonotype. The genes are TRBV6-4 and TRBJ2-6, with D maybe TRBD2 (6 bases). The CDR3 runs 17 residues. Trimming took 5 bases from V and 0 from J, leaving 14 bases between them. Germline loops: CDR1 MRHNA, CDR2 SNTAGT. This CDR3 is CASSYGGASSGANVLTF. CDR3 coding DNA: TGTGCCAGCAGTTATGGCGGGGCGAGCTCTGGGGCCAACGTCCTGACTTTC.

This clonotype was recorded many times. The rearrangement uses TRBV2 and TRBJ1-6, with a weak D call TRBD1 (5 bases). CDR1 is SNHLY and CDR2 is FYNNEI in the germline V gene. This CDR3 has 12 residues. Trimming left V 4 bases short and J 14 bases short, with 12 bases between. The CDR3 DNA reads as TGTGCCAGCAGTGGGGGCCGGGTCACCCTCCACTTT. It encodes CASSGGRVTLHF.

This clonotype was seen ten or more times. The chain is built from TRBV19 and TRBJ1-5, with D perhaps TRBD1 (5 bases). Germline V gene lookup returns CDR1 LNHDA and CDR2 SQIVND (reference sequence). The CDR3 is 15 residues long. Trimming removed 7 bases from V and 3 bases from J, with 16 bases in between. The CDR3 reads CASTLLGQDNQPQHF. For the CDR3, the DNA is TGTGCCAGTACCCTCCTCGGACAAGACAATCAGCCCCAGCATTTT.

This clonotype was seen repeatedly, ten times or more. This sequence joins TRBV4-1 and TRBJ2-4; D not resolved. Trimming stripped 1 base from V and 9 bases from J, with 4 bases between. The CDR3 loop spans 11 amino acids. Germline-derived CDR1 and CDR2 are MGHRA and YSYEKL. CDR3 sequence (DNA): TGCGCCAGCAGCCAAGGAAGCATTCAGTACTTC. This codes for CASSQGSIQYF.

The rearrangement joins TRBV20-1 to TRBJ2-7, with 7 bases that match TRBD2. Germline trimming cut 4 bases from V and 2 bases from J; bases unmatched to any gene: 8. This CDR3 has 14 residues. Germline V CDR1 and CDR2: DFQATT, SNEGSKA (reference sequence). Here the CDR3 DNA reads TGCAGTGCTACTCTTTCTAGCGGCACCTACGAGCAGTACTTC. Encoded protein: CSATLSSGTYEQYF.

Ten or more counts support this clonotype. This rearrangement joins TRBV12-3 or TRBV12-4 to TRBJ1-5; TRBD1 is a possible D gene (5 bases). V was shortened by 5 bases and J by 4 bases, with 9 bases between the two germline ends. The CDR3 covers 13 residues. DNA for the CDR3: TGTGCCAGCAGTCCTCAGGGAAATCAGCCCCAGCATTTT. Translating gives CASSPQGNQPQHF.

This clonotype was counted ten times or more. CDR3 protein: CASSEASASGNTIYF. Written as DNA, the CDR3 is TGTGCCAGCAGTGAAGCTTCAGCCTCTGGAAACACCATATATTTT. This chain uses TRBV6-1 with TRBJ1-3, with D unclear. This CDR3 has 15 residues. Trimming took off 0 bases at V and 0 bases at J, with 6 bases between the two ends. CDR1 is MNHNS, CDR2 SASEGT, per germline.